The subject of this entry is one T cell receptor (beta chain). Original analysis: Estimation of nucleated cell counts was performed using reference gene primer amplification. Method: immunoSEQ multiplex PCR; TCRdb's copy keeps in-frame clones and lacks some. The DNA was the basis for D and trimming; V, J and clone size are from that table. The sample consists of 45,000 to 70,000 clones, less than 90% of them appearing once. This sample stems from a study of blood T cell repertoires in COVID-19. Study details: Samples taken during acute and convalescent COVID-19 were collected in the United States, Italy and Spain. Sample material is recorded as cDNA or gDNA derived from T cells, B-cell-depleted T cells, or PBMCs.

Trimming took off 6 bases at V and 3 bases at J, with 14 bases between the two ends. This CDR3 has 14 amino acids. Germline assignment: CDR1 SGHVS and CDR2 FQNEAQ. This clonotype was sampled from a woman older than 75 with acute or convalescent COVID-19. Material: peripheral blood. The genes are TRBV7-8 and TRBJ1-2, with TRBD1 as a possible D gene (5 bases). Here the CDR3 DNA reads TGTGCCAGCAGTTCTATCGGGGGGGACTATGGCTACACCTTC. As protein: CASSSIGGDYGYTF.